A single sample is the source of the 26 T cell receptor beta chains below, sequenced in a study of cytomegalovirus exposure and HLA in healthy donors. The study ran its PCR with 60 Vbeta and 13 Jbeta primers. Sequencing was performed with immunoSEQ multiplex PCR; in TCRdb, only in-frame clones are kept and a portion is missing. The sample consists of more than 100,000 clones, 15% of them appearing once. Sequencing was performed on PBMCs. These receptors were taken from a woman aged 18-35 years in good health and CMV-seronegative.

V gene TRBV4-1 combines with J gene TRBJ2-5; 7 bases agree with TRBD2. Germline V CDR1 and CDR2: MGHRA, YSYEKL. This CDR3 comprises 14 residues. The V and J ends lost 0 bases and 6 bases, in that order; junction bases with no gene match: 4. The CDR3 DNA reads as TGCGCCAGCAGCCAAGAGACTAGCAGACAGACCCAGTACTTC. It translates to CASSQETSRQTQYF.

This clone was seen more than once but under ten times. The J gene is TRBJ2-3, the V gene TRBV29-1; 12 nucleotides align to TRBD1. Trimming cost V 5 bases and J 3 bases; bases outside gene matches: 6. Germline CDR1 is SQVTM and CDR2 is ANQGSEA. CDR3 length: 15 amino acids. CDR3 coding DNA: TGCAGCGTTATCCCGGGACAGGGGGCTACAGATACGCAGTATTTT. Encoded protein: CSVIPGQGATDTQYF.

This clone has just a few counts. V usage is TRBV30 and J usage is TRBJ1-5; no clear D gene. Trimming shortened V by 0 bases and J by 5 bases, and 17 bases separated the two germline ends. The CDR3 is made up of 16 amino acids. The germline gives CDR1 GTSNPN, CDR2 SVGIG (reference sequence). The CDR3 protein is CAWSVPSLQVDQPQHF. The CDR3 nucleotides read TGTGCCTGGAGTGTACCGAGCCTCCAGGTCGATCAGCCCCAGCATTTT. The variable domain in full, with the rest retrieved from reference TRBV30 and TRBJ1-5, is SQTIHQWPATLVQPVGSPLSLECTVEGTSNPNLYWYRQAAGRGLQLLFYSVGIGQISSEVPQNLSASRPQDRQFILSSKKLLLSDSGFYLCAWSVPSLQVDQPQHFGDGTRLSIL.

The table lists this clone with a few counts. The chain carries TRBV6-5 and TRBJ1-3; TRBD1 aligns across 8 bases. CDR3 length: 15 residues. The V gene end was trimmed by 2 bases and the J gene end by 3 bases; junction bases not matched to a gene: 3. Looked up from germline, CDR1 is MNHEY and CDR2 is SVGAGI. The CDR3 protein is CASSYTGTGGNTIYF. The CDR3 DNA reads TGTGCCAGCAGTTACACCGGGACAGGTGGAAACACCATATATTTT.

The chain has TRBV27 and TRBJ2-3; possibly TRBD2 for D (6 bases). V shed 5 bases and J shed 1 base, with 10 bases lying between them. This CDR3 is built from 14 residues. CDR1 is MNHEY, CDR2 SMNVEV, per germline (reference sequence). The CDR3 spells CASSPWGGTDTQYF. The CDR3 DNA sequence: TGTGCCAGCAGTCCTTGGGGGGGCACAGATACGCAGTATTTT.

This clone occurred a few times. The V and J genes are TRBV5-4 and TRBJ1-2, with 9 bases lining up with TRBD1. Unmatched junction bases numbered 6, after V lost 2 bases and J lost 7 bases. This CDR3 has 14 amino acids. The germline V gene has CDR1 SGHNT and CDR2 YYREEE (reference sequence). The CDR3 sequence: CASSFERDRAGYTF. The CDR3 region has the DNA TGTGCCAGCAGCTTCGAGCGGGACAGGGCTGGCTACACCTTC.

This clone has just a few counts. Other nucleotide sequences from this sample produce the same CDR3. This rearrangement joins TRBV28 to TRBJ1-5; 9 bases match TRBD1. Germline V gene sequence: CDR1 MDHEN, CDR2 SYDVKM. The CDR3 is 16 amino acids. J was trimmed by 1 base and V by 6 bases; bases with no gene match: 7. The CDR3 sequence: CASREPGQGSNQPQHF. In DNA form, the CDR3 reads TGTGCCAGCAGGGAGCCGGGACAGGGAAGCAATCAGCCCCAGCATTTT. Based on the CDR3 plus reference TRBV28 and TRBJ1-5, the full variable domain is DVKVTQSSRYLVKRTGEKVFLECVQDMDHENMFWYRQDPGLGLRLIYFSYDVKMKEKGDIPEGYSVSREKKERFSLILESASTNQTSMYLCASREPGQGSNQPQHFGDGTRLSIL.

This clone was counted between two and nine times. V usage is TRBV9 and J usage is TRBJ1-6, with a weak D call TRBD1 (5 bases). Germline CDR1 SGDLS, CDR2 YYNGEE. The germline V and J ends were trimmed by 4 bases and 6 bases, with 11 bases remaining between them. There are 14 residues in the CDR3. The CDR3 DNA reads as TGTGCCAGCAGCCCGGGGGGGAGTAATTCACCCCTCCACTTT. Translated: CASSPGGSNSPLHF.

V usage is TRBV19 and J usage is TRBJ1-5; D not resolved. In germline, CDR1 is LNHDA, CDR2 SQIVND (reference sequence). Trimming shortened V by 3 bases and J by 7 bases, and 10 bases separated the two germline ends. The CDR3 consists of 13 residues. The CDR3 coding sequence is TGTGCCAGTAGTATTGAGGGTTACCAGCCCCAGCATTTT. This gives the protein CASSIEGYQPQHF.

The sample holds a few counts of this clone. The CDR3 reads CASSRGGQGGEKLFF. In DNA, the CDR3 is TGTGCCAGCAGCCGAGGGGGACAGGGAGGTGAAAAACTGTTTTTT. V usage is TRBV5-6 and J usage is TRBJ1-4, with 9 bases identical to TRBD1. Germline assignment: CDR1 SGHDT and CDR2 YYEEEE. The CDR3 runs to 15 residues. The V segment lost 4 bases and the J segment 7 bases; nucleotides outside the gene matches: 8.

This clone was picked up a small number of times. The chain employs TRBV7-2 and TRBJ2-1, with 9 bases lining up with TRBD2. Germline-derived CDR1 and CDR2 are SGHTA and FQGNSA. Trimming removed 0 bases from V and 6 bases from J; junction bases left unmatched: 3. The CDR3 is 15 amino acids. CDR3 sequence reads: CASSLAAGGFNEQFF. CDR3 in DNA: TGTGCCAGCAGCTTAGCAGCGGGGGGTTTCAATGAGCAGTTCTTC.

This clone was observed a handful of times. This sequence joins TRBV7-2 and TRBJ1-6, with unresolved D. Germline lookup yields CDR1 SGHTA and CDR2 FQGNSA. The CDR3 has 17 residues. V lost 2 bases to trimming and J lost 2 bases, with 13 bases between them. CDR3: CASSLLLGQAYNSPLHF. The CDR3 coding sequence is TGTGCCAGCAGCTTACTCCTCGGTCAGGCCTATAATTCACCCCTCCACTTT.

This clone was counted between two and nine times. The chain is built from TRBV5-6 and TRBJ1-5; D not resolved. Germline V gives CDR1 SGHDT, CDR2 YYEEEE. This CDR3 has 17 amino acids. V dropped 4 bases and J dropped 1 base, with 18 bases sitting between them. CDR3 sequence reads: CASSSRYEAWSNQPQHF. DNA of the CDR3: TGTGCCAGCAGCAGCCGGTACGAAGCTTGGAGCAATCAGCCCCAGCATTTT.

In its sample, this clone was seen a few times. The chain employs TRBV27 and TRBJ2-3; 9 positions match TRBD1. V lost 8 bases and J lost 2; bases outside the gene matches: 8. The CDR3 is 15 residues long. CDR1 is MNHEY and CDR2 is SMNVEV in the germline V gene (reference sequence). CDR3 DNA: TGTGCCAGCTCGGAACGGGACAGGGCCACAGATACGCAGTATTTT. This codes for CASSERDRATDTQYF.

The chain employs TRBV10-3 and TRBJ2-3; no reliable D call. There are 16 residues in the CDR3. V lost 0 bases and J 4 bases, leaving 14 bases between the germline ends. Germline CDR1 is ENHRY and CDR2 is SYGVKD. CDR3 DNA sequence: TGTGCCATCAGTGAGTCTGTCCCCACCCGCGCAGATACGCAGTATTTT. It translates to CAISESVPTRADTQYF.

This clone was detected only a few times. The chain links TRBV10-2 to TRBJ1-1; 10 bases map to TRBD1. The CDR3 loop spans 14 amino acids. V lost 6 bases to trimming and J lost 4 bases; unmatched junction nucleotides: 5. CDR1 WSHSY and CDR2 SAAADI come from the germline V gene. The CDR3, as DNA: TGCGCCAGCAGCGAACGGACAGGGGGCACTGAAGCTTTCTTT. Protein sequence: CASSERTGGTEAFF.

This clone was observed a few times. The chain recombines TRBV29-1 with TRBJ2-7; possible D gene TRBD1, 6 bases. This CDR3 has 12 amino acids. Per the germline V gene, CDR1 is SQVTM and CDR2 is ANQGSEA. Trimming cost V 7 bases and J 1 base, with 11 bases left between them. CDR3: CSARDTSYEQYF. For the CDR3, the DNA is TGCAGCGCCCGGGACACTTCCTACGAGCAGTACTTC.

The CDR3 DNA reads TGTGCCTGCCATCGGGACTCGGGGACCCAGTACTTC. It specifies CACHRDSGTQYF. The chain has TRBV30 and TRBJ2-5; maybe TRBD2 (6 bases). This CDR3 is 12 amino acids long. Germline lookup yields CDR1 GTSNPN and CDR2 SVGIG (reference sequence). V was clipped by 6 bases and J by 7 bases, with 15 bases between them.

This clone was picked up a small number of times. V is TRBV7-8 and J is TRBJ1-4, with 12 bases matching TRBD1. CDR1 is SGHVS, CDR2 FQNEAQ, per germline. V lost 1 base, J lost 8 bases, and 17 bases stayed unmatched. The CDR3 consists of 20 residues. The CDR3 loop is CASSLVGPGGQGAFREKLFF. CDR3 coding DNA: TGTGCCAGCAGCTTAGTAGGGCCCGGGGGACAGGGGGCCTTTAGGGAAAAACTGTTTTTT.

The chain carries TRBV6-5 and TRBJ1-1; unclear D gene. V dropped 6 bases and J dropped 7 bases, with 21 bases sitting between them. CDR1 and CDR2 from the germline V gene are MNHEY and SVGAGI. The CDR3 length is 15 residues. The CDR3 DNA sequence: TGTGCCAGCAGAATATACAGTGGGTCGTTAGATGAAGCTTTCTTT. Its protein product is CASRIYSGSLDEAFF.

On this clone itself: The same CDR3 arises from other DNA sequences in this sample as well. The chain joins TRBV9 to TRBJ2-7; D is undetermined. CDR3 size: 13 residues. V shed 2 bases and J shed 0 bases, with 6 bases lying between them. Germline V gene sequence: CDR1 SGDLS, CDR2 YYNGEE. The CDR3 sequence: CASSVGSSYEQYF. The CDR3 region has the DNA TGTGCCAGCAGCGTGGGCAGCTCCTACGAGCAGTACTTC.

The V call is TRBV19, the J call TRBJ2-5; 9 positions match TRBD1. The J call may not be correct, given that the DNA end is closer to TRBJ2-7. Germline V lookup: CDR1 LNHDA, CDR2 SQIVND (reference sequence). The CDR3 covers 15 residues. As DNA, the CDR3 is TGTGCCAGTAGTATATCAGGGACAGGGACCTACGAGCAGTACTTC. It translates to CASSISGTGTYEQYF.

This chain links TRBV27 with TRBJ2-5, with TRBD1 matching over 7 bases. Germline-derived CDR1 and CDR2 are MNHEY and SMNVEV (reference sequence). V trimming: 4 bases; J trimming: 5 bases; junction bases outside the gene matches: 7. There are 14 residues in the CDR3. CDR3 in amino acids: CASSYLQGTETQYF. The CDR3 nucleotides are TGTGCCAGCAGTTACCTACAGGGGACGGAGACCCAGTACTTC.

Only a few counts were recorded for this clone. This chain joins TRBV6-5 and TRBJ2-2; D might be TRBD1 (5 bases). The V gene lost 6 bases and the J gene lost 2 bases, with 13 bases spanning the gap. CDR1 MNHEY and CDR2 SVGAGI come from the germline V gene. The CDR3 spans 15 residues. CDR3 residues: CASSPWQGNTGELFF. For the CDR3, the DNA is TGTGCCAGCAGCCCCTGGCAGGGAAACACCGGGGAGCTGTTTTTT.

This clone was seen a handful of times. The chain is built from TRBV7-2 and TRBJ1-2; 9 bases match TRBD1. This CDR3 is built from 15 residues. The germline V gene encodes CDR1 SGHTA and CDR2 FQGNSA. V was clipped by 5 bases and J by 4 bases; unmatched bases: 8. The CDR3 spells CASSLHRGQGYGYTF. In nucleotides, the CDR3 is TGTGCCAGCAGCCTCCACAGGGGGCAGGGCTATGGCTACACCTTC.

This clone was seen a few times. The chain carries TRBV20-1 and TRBJ2-1; D unresolved. The CDR3 length is 11 residues. CDR1 DFQATT and CDR2 SNEGSKA come from the germline V gene (reference sequence). The germline V and J ends were trimmed by 2 bases and 4 bases, with 3 bases remaining between them. CDR3 sequence reads: CSARSYNEQFF. DNA for the CDR3: TGCAGTGCTAGATCGTACAATGAGCAGTTCTTC.